A single sample gave rise to the 23 T cell receptor beta chains below, sequenced in a study of shared clonotypes between healthy human individuals. CD45RO-negative, CCR7-selected cells formed the naive CD8 fraction, which excluded terminally differentiated effector memory CD45RA+ cells. Assay: immunoSEQ multiplex PCR; the TCRdb copy retains only in-frame clones and omits some. The table shows approximately 1.9 million clones, with 93% occurring only once. Sequencing was done on a sample of naive CD8+ T cells from PBMCs. The receptors derive from a man aged 18 to 29 in good health. Some clones in this sample may be carry-over from other donors' samples.

The chain has TRBV6-4 and TRBJ2-1; the match to TRBD2 covers 11 bases. The CDR3 has 16 amino acids. Germline loops: CDR1 MRHNA, CDR2 SNTAGT. The J segment lost 8 bases and the V segment lost 0 bases, leaving 6 bases of the junction unmatched. DNA of the CDR3: TGTGCCAGCAGTGACTCAGGGCTAGCGGGAGGTGATGAGCAGTTCTTC. This sequence encodes CASSDSGLAGGDEQFF.

The rearrangement links TRBV10-3 to TRBJ1-1; 8 bases line up with TRBD1. The CDR3 sequence is 14 residues long. The V segment lost 5 bases and the J segment 5 bases; nucleotides outside the gene matches: 7. The germline V gene has CDR1 ENHRY and CDR2 SYGVKD. The CDR3 protein is CAISLGTGGTEAFF. The CDR3 coding sequence is TGTGCCATCAGTTTGGGGACAGGCGGGACTGAAGCTTTCTTT.

The V call is TRBV27, the J call TRBJ2-6; maybe TRBD2 (6 bases). V was shortened by 3 bases and J by 3 bases, with 9 bases between the two germline ends. This CDR3 has 15 amino acids. Looked up from germline, CDR1 is MNHEY and CDR2 is SMNVEV (reference sequence). The CDR3, as DNA: TGTGCCAGCAGTTTTGGGGGGTTTGGGGCCAACGTCCTGACTTTC. As protein: CASSFGGFGANVLTF.

The genes are TRBV6-1 and TRBJ2-1; D gene ambiguous. The V end lost 1 base, the J end lost 15 bases, and 7 bases lay between the germline ends. Germline assignment: CDR1 MNHNS and CDR2 SASEGT. The CDR3 sequence is 10 residues long. CDR3 amino acids: CASSEGPTFF. The CDR3 DNA reads as TGTGCCAGCAGTGAAGGCCCCACGTTCTTC.

The chain has TRBV7-9 and TRBJ2-1; TRBD2 aligns across 8 bases. CDR1 is SEHNR, CDR2 FQNEAQ, per germline (reference sequence). The ends lost 4 bases at V and 3 bases at J; junction bases unmatched: 8. The CDR3 sequence is 16 residues long. CDR3 nucleotides: TGTGCCAGCAGCTCGGGCAGGACTAGCTTCTACAATGAGCAGTTCTTC. This gives the protein CASSSGRTSFYNEQFF. The full variable domain, its missing parts supplied by reference TRBV7-9 and TRBJ2-1, is DTGVSQNPRHKITKRGQNVTFRCDPISEHNRLYWYRQTLGQGPEFLTYFQNEAQLEKSRLLSDRFSAERPKGSFSTLEIQRTEQGDSAMYLCASSSGRTSFYNEQFFGPGTRLTVL.

This chain uses TRBV18 with TRBJ2-1; D is undetermined. The CDR3 loop spans 15 amino acids. Trimming removed 3 bases from V and 0 bases from J, with 9 bases in between. Germline V gene lookup returns CDR1 KGHSH and CDR2 LQKENI. CDR3 residues: CASSPEQSSYNEQFF. For the CDR3, the DNA is TGTGCCAGCTCACCGGAGCAAAGCTCCTACAATGAGCAGTTCTTC.

V usage is TRBV6-1 and J usage is TRBJ2-7, with 7 positions matching TRBD1. The germline gives CDR1 MNHNS, CDR2 SASEGT. The CDR3 has 15 residues. J was trimmed by 0 bases and V by 7 bases; bases with no gene match: 9. CDR3 sequence (DNA): TGTGCCAGCAATCGACAGGGACCCTTCTCCTACGAGCAGTACTTC. It yields the protein CASNRQGPFSYEQYF.

The chain has TRBV5-4 and TRBJ2-7, with D perhaps matching TRBD1 or TRBD2 (5 bases each). V was trimmed by 2 bases and J by 11 bases, leaving 11 bases between them. Germline CDR1 is SGHNT and CDR2 is YYREEE (reference sequence). This CDR3 has 11 amino acids. CDR3 bases: TGTGCCAGCAGCTTCGGGACCAGGGAGTACTTC. Translated: CASSFGTREYF. The variable domain in full, completed from reference TRBV5-4 and TRBJ2-7, reads ETGVTQSPTHLIKTRGQQVTLRCSSQSGHNTVSWYQQALGQGPQFIFQYYREEENGRGNFPPRFSGLQFPNYSSELNVNALELDDSALYLCASSFGTREYFGPGTRLTVT.

The J gene is TRBJ1-1, the V gene TRBV19, with 11 positions matching TRBD1. The CDR3 totals 17 residues. V gave up 3 bases and J gave up 0 bases; unmatched junction bases: 6. Germline CDR1 is LNHDA and CDR2 is SQIVND (reference sequence). The CDR3 DNA is TGTGCCAGTAGTATCATAGGACAGGGGGCTGTGAACACTGAAGCTTTCTTT. Protein sequence: CASSIIGQGAVNTEAFF.

The chain couples TRBV5-5 to TRBJ2-5, with 14 bases matching TRBD2. Trimming at V came to 4 bases and at J to 2 bases, leaving 4 bases not matched to a gene. CDR1 is SGHKS, CDR2 YYEKEE, per germline (reference sequence). CDR3 size: 16 residues. The CDR3 sequence is CASSTRLAGGQETQYF. The CDR3 nucleotides read TGTGCCAGCAGCACCCGACTAGCGGGAGGGCAAGAGACCCAGTACTTC. The full variable domain, its missing parts supplied by reference TRBV5-5 and TRBJ2-5, is DAGVTQSPTHLIKTRGQQVTLRCSPISGHKSVSWYQQVLGQGPQFIFQYYEKEERGRGNFPDRFSARQFPNYSSELNVNALLLGDSALYLCASSTRLAGGQETQYFGPGTRLLVL.

The genes are TRBV5-5 and TRBJ1-5; D ambiguous. V lost 0 bases and J 2 bases, leaving 21 bases between the germline ends. Germline V gene sequence: CDR1 SGHKS, CDR2 YYEKEE (reference sequence). The CDR3 spans 19 residues. Written as DNA, the CDR3 is TGTGCCAGCAGCTTGGCCTTTGTCCGGGGTAGGGTGGGCAATCAGCCCCAGCATTTT. Translated: CASSLAFVRGRVGNQPQHF.

The chain is built from TRBV14 and TRBJ2-1; 12 nucleotides match TRBD2. Germline lookup yields CDR1 SGHDN and CDR2 FVKESK. This CDR3 contains 18 residues. Unmatched junction bases numbered 8, after V lost 1 base and J lost 4 bases. CDR3 nucleotides: TGTGCCAGCAGCCAAGGCGTAACCGGGACTAGCGGGTACAATGAGCAGTTCTTC. As protein: CASSQGVTGTSGYNEQFF.

The count of this clone is one. J is TRBJ2-5 and V is TRBV28; the D call may be TRBD1 or TRBD2 (7 bases each). The CDR3 spans 18 residues. V lost 6 bases and J 5 bases, leaving 28 bases between the germline ends. In germline, CDR1 is MDHEN, CDR2 SYDVKM. Here the CDR3 DNA reads TGTGCCAGCAGGGGACAGACCGTTCGGCGGGAGACAGGGGAGACCCAGTACTTC. It yields the protein CASRGQTVRRETGETQYF.

The V call is TRBV2, the J call TRBJ2-1; D uncertain. Germline lookup yields CDR1 SNHLY and CDR2 FYNNEI. This CDR3 contains 14 residues. Between the trimmed V and J ends, which lost 3 bases and 6 bases, there was a span of 12 bases. CDR3 DNA sequence: TGTGCCAGCAGTGAGGACCCCCTACCCAATGAGCAGTTCTTC. It translates to CASSEDPLPNEQFF.

V and J are TRBV19 and TRBJ2-2; weak D call: TRBD1 (6 bases). V dropped 8 bases and J dropped 7 bases, with 14 bases sitting between them. Germline CDR1 reads LNHDA; CDR2 reads SQIVND (reference sequence). There are 13 residues in the CDR3. The CDR3 bases are TGTGCCAGTGCCGGACAGCTTTTCGGGGAGCTGTTTTTT. It is translated as CASAGQLFGELFF. The full variable domain, its missing parts supplied by reference TRBV19 and TRBJ2-2, is DGGITQSPKYLFRKEGQNVTLSCEQNLNHDAMYWYRQDPGQGLRLIYYSQIVNDFQKGDIAEGYSVSREKKESFPLTVTSAQKNPTAFYLCASAGQLFGELFFGEGSRLTVL.

This sequence joins TRBV5-1 and TRBJ2-1; D not resolved. Germline CDR1 reads SGHRS; CDR2 reads YFSETQ. The CDR3 spans 14 residues. With 0 bases removed from V and 8 bases from J, the gap between germline ends came to 12 bases. The CDR3 loop reads CASSLASTSDEQFF. CDR3 nucleotides: TGCGCCAGCAGCTTGGCCAGTACAAGCGATGAGCAGTTCTTC.

J is TRBJ2-7 and V is TRBV18; D might be TRBD2 (6 bases). The V end was cut by 2 bases, the J end by 2 bases, with 10 bases between. The CDR3 is 14 residues long. The germline V gene encodes CDR1 KGHSH and CDR2 LQKENI. CDR3 DNA: TGTGCCAGCTCACCAGGGCTAGCGCCCTACGAGCAGTACTTC. Protein sequence: CASSPGLAPYEQYF.

V usage is TRBV28 and J usage is TRBJ2-5, with unresolved D. Germline CDR1 is MDHEN and CDR2 is SYDVKM. This CDR3 comprises 13 residues. The V end was cut by 6 bases, the J end by 0 bases, with 8 bases between. Here the CDR3 DNA reads TGTGCCAGCAGGATTCAGTACCAAGAGACCCAGTACTTC. Its translation: CASRIQYQETQYF. The full variable domain, with the rest looked up from reference TRBV28 and TRBJ2-5, is DVKVTQSSRYLVKRTGEKVFLECVQDMDHENMFWYRQDPGLGLRLIYFSYDVKMKEKGDIPEGYSVSREKKERFSLILESASTNQTSMYLCASRIQYQETQYFGPGTRLLVL.

CDR3 residues: CASSLLAGGGEQYF. CDR3 coding DNA: TGTGCCAGCAGTTTATTGGCGGGAGGAGGAGAGCAGTACTTC. V is TRBV28 and J is TRBJ2-7, with 8 bases that match TRBD2. Trimming took 1 base from V and 7 from J; bases not matched to a gene: 6. CDR1 is MDHEN, CDR2 SYDVKM, per germline. The CDR3 loop spans 14 amino acids.

V gene TRBV5-6 combines with J gene TRBJ2-1, with D unresolved. The length of the CDR3 is 15 residues. Trimming took 1 base from V and 9 from J, leaving 17 bases between them. Per germline, CDR1 SGHDT and CDR2 YYEEEE. CDR3 protein: CASSLSETSWSEQFF. As DNA, the CDR3 is TGTGCCAGCAGCTTGTCCGAGACATCCTGGAGTGAGCAGTTCTTC.

The chain uses TRBV27 and TRBJ2-7; D is ambiguous. The V end was cut by 3 bases, the J end by 6 bases, with 18 bases between. Germline CDR1 and CDR2: MNHEY and SMNVEV (reference sequence). The CDR3 has 15 amino acids. DNA for the CDR3: TGTGCCAGCAGTTTTCCCCGCCAGCACCCGTCCGAGCAGTACTTC. Amino acid sequence: CASSFPRQHPSEQYF.

This clone showed up just once. This chain uses TRBV11-3 with TRBJ2-7; no clear D. Germline-derived CDR1 and CDR2 are SGHNT and YENEEA. The CDR3 covers 15 residues. With 1 base removed from V and 5 bases from J, the gap between germline ends came to 15 bases. The CDR3 bases are TGTGCCAGCAGCTTAGCTCCGGGTTCCGGCCACGAGCAGTACTTC. This codes for CASSLAPGSGHEQYF. Variable domain in full (rest from reference TRBV11-3 and TRBJ2-7): EAGVVQSPRYKIIEKKQPVAFWCNPISGHNTLYWYLQNLGQGPELLIRYENEEAVDDSQLPKDRFSAERLKGVDSTLKIQPAELGDSAVYLCASSLAPGSGHEQYFGPGTRLTVT.

Concerning this clone itself: The same CDR3 also results from other DNA sequences found in this sample. The V call is TRBV7-9, the J call TRBJ2-7; 12 bases match TRBD2. There are 14 residues in the CDR3. Trimming at V came to 5 bases and at J to 2 bases, leaving 1 base not matched to a gene. Germline V gives CDR1 SEHNR, CDR2 FQNEAQ (reference sequence). The CDR3 is CASSASGRAYEQYF. The CDR3 DNA reads TGTGCCAGCAGCGCTAGCGGGAGGGCCTACGAGCAGTACTTC.